Described below is a single TCR beta chain sequence and its context. Its antigen is unknown. This table comes from immunoSEQ multiplex PCR, and its TCRdb copy is limited to in-frame clones, with some not included. The table records 10,000 to 13,000 clones, approximately 69% of them present only once. Autoimmune disease history or systemic immunosuppression led to patient exclusion. The data are from a study of OX40 agonist ivuxolimab in advanced cancers. Study results and limitations: Expanded peripheral T-cell antigen specificity went undetermined. CD8+ T cells were the subset that, on average, had more expanded clones than CD4+. By week 6 at 0.1 to 3.0 mg/kg, blood CD4+ and CD8+ T cells had expanded clonally.

The CDR3 has 13 residues. Germline lookup yields CDR1 MNHEY and CDR2 SVGAGI. The chain joins TRBV6-5 to TRBJ1-1; D may be TRBD1 (5 bases). The clonotype originates from an adult with an advanced solid tumor such as melanoma, head and neck, liver or kidney cancer. The sequencing here drew on CD4+ or CD8+ T cells sorted from blood, taken in a trial of the OX40 agonist ivuxolimab. CDR3 DNA sequence: TGTGCGACGGGGACGGCCGGGGACACTGAAGCTTTCTTT. It codes for CATGTAGDTEAFF.